These 30 T cell receptor beta chains share one sample of origin, sequenced in a study of cytotoxic CD8 clonotypes in ibrutinib-treated CLL. TCRdb's table, derived via immunoSEQ multiplex PCR, lists solely in-frame clones and lacks some. The table lists roughly 250,000 clones, under 80% of them singletons, with roughly 15% in the top ten. The specimen comprised PBMCs, sampled after 24 months of ibrutinib treatment. Source of these receptors: a human donor with chronic lymphocytic leukemia.

This clone was seen a handful of times. This rearrangement joins TRBV7-9 to TRBJ1-2, with no clear D. The CDR3 has 15 amino acids. Germline lookup yields CDR1 SEHNR and CDR2 FQNEAQ (reference sequence). The ends were cut back, 1 base at V and 4 bases at J, with 13 bases in the middle. The CDR3 spells CASSLVLERAYGYTF. The CDR3 nucleotides read TGTGCCAGCAGCTTAGTACTGGAGAGGGCCTATGGCTACACCTTC.

This clone was counted a few times. This chain links TRBV27 with TRBJ2-7; tentatively, D is TRBD2 (5 bases). The CDR3 is 14 residues long. The germline gives CDR1 MNHEY, CDR2 SMNVEV (reference sequence). V was cut by 3 bases and J by 5 bases, with 14 bases left in between. This CDR3 is CASSFVRASHEQYF. In nucleotides, the CDR3 is TGTGCCAGCAGTTTTGTGAGGGCGAGCCACGAGCAGTACTTC.

This clone appeared a few times. The V gene is TRBV27, the J gene TRBJ1-1; TRBD1 is a possible D gene (6 bases). Germline values: CDR1 MNHEY, CDR2 SMNVEV (reference sequence). Trimming removed 6 bases at V and 5 bases at J, with 13 bases between. There are 13 residues in the CDR3. CDR3 in amino acids: CASSQGGGTEAFF. The CDR3 DNA reads TGTGCCAGCAGCCAAGGGGGGGGGACTGAAGCTTTCTTT.

The chain links TRBV7-9 to TRBJ2-7, with D unresolved. The CDR3 has 11 amino acids. Germline loops: CDR1 SEHNR, CDR2 FQNEAQ (reference sequence). Trimming pared 11 bases from V and 3 bases from J, leaving 11 bases between. CDR3 DNA: TGTGCCTCTGCCACTAACTACGAGCAGTACTTC. Protein: CASATNYEQYF.

The chain uses TRBV5-1 and TRBJ1-5; 7 bases map to TRBD1. Germline lookup yields CDR1 SGHRS and CDR2 YFSETQ. Germline trimming cut 2 bases from V and 1 base from J; bases unmatched to any gene: 6. The CDR3 loop spans 16 amino acids. The CDR3 nucleotides are TGCGCCAGCAGCTTTGAAGGGGGCGGGAGCAATCAGCCCCAGCATTTT. Amino acid sequence: CASSFEGGGSNQPQHF.

The chain couples TRBV7-9 to TRBJ2-7; maybe TRBD1 (6 bases). V shed 1 base and J shed 5 bases, with 21 bases lying between them. Germline loops: CDR1 SEHNR, CDR2 FQNEAQ (reference sequence). CDR3 length equals 17 residues. This CDR3 is CASSLDPARDKGHEQYF. In DNA form, the CDR3 reads TGTGCCAGCAGCTTAGACCCAGCCCGGGACAAGGGACACGAGCAGTACTTC.

This rearrangement joins TRBV9 to TRBJ2-1; 11 positions agree with TRBD2. The CDR3 covers 15 residues. The V and J ends lost 1 base and 6 bases, in that order; junction bases with no gene match: 3. Germline V gene lookup returns CDR1 SGDLS and CDR2 YYNGEE. In DNA form, the CDR3 reads TGTGCCAGCAGCGTAATAACTAGCGGGAGCAATGAGCAGTTCTTC. Residues: CASSVITSGSNEQFF. The full variable domain, with the rest looked up from reference TRBV9 and TRBJ2-1, is DSGVTQTPKHLITATGQRVTLRCSPRSGDLSVYWYQQSLDQGLQFLIQYYNGEERAKGNILERFSAQQFPDLHSELNLSSLELGDSALYFCASSVITSGSNEQFFGPGTRLTVL.

This chain connects TRBV6-1 to TRBJ2-5; 8 bases are shared with TRBD1. The J call is uncertain, as TRBJ2-7 better fits the DNA end. The CDR3 sequence is 14 residues long. Germline V gene sequence: CDR1 MNHNS, CDR2 SASEGT. The CDR3 nucleotides are TGTGCCAGCAGTAGGACAGGGAATATCTACGAGCAGTACTTC. This sequence encodes CASSRTGNIYEQYF.

This chain links TRBV11-2 with TRBJ2-1; a weak D match, TRBD2 (6 bases). Germline assignment: CDR1 SGHAT and CDR2 FQNNGV. The CDR3 is 15 amino acids. Trimming left V 3 bases short and J 9 bases short, with 18 bases between. The CDR3: CASSFYMGEAGEQFF. The DNA for the CDR3 is TGTGCCAGCAGCTTTTATATGGGGGAGGCCGGTGAGCAGTTCTTC.

Remarks on this clone: Germline is not matched at one junction end, which may reflect a read error. The chain is built from TRBV7-7 and TRBJ2-3; possibly TRBD1 for D (6 bases). CDR3 length: 16 residues. In germline, CDR1 is SSHAT, CDR2 FNYEAQ (reference sequence). CDR3 nucleotide sequence: TGTGCTAGCAGCTTAGGCGGTGGCAGGGGCCCAGATACGCAGTATTTT. Translated: CASSLGGGRGPDTQYF.

V is TRBV30 and J is TRBJ2-7; D possibly matches TRBD1 or TRBD2 (7 bases each). The CDR3 consists of 17 residues. Germline loops: CDR1 GTSNPN, CDR2 SVGIG (reference sequence). Trimming took off 3 bases at V and 6 bases at J, with 27 bases between the two ends. CDR3 DNA: TGTGCCTGGAGAGAACAGGGGAGGGGGACTCAGATTCTCGAGCAGTACTTC. Translated: CAWREQGRGTQILEQYF.

This clone was observed a few times. This chain uses TRBV4-3 with TRBJ2-1, with a possible D match to TRBD2 (5 bases). Looked up from germline, CDR1 is LGHNA and CDR2 is YSLEER. The CDR3 sequence is 15 residues long. The V gene lost 3 bases and the J gene lost 9 bases, with 18 bases spanning the gap. The CDR3 loop is CASSQRIDYAGEQFF. The CDR3 region has the DNA TGCGCCAGCAGCCAGCGGATCGACTACGCCGGTGAGCAGTTCTTC.

This clone turned up a few times. V and J are TRBV18 and TRBJ2-7, with no clear D. The CDR3 consists of 15 residues. V gave up 2 bases and J gave up 0 bases, with 11 bases separating them. Germline V gene data show CDR1 as KGHSH and CDR2 as LQKENI. DNA of the CDR3: TGTGCCAGCTCACCATTGTTTCAGAGCTCCTACGAGCAGTACTTC. It codes for CASSPLFQSSYEQYF.

The chain carries TRBV19 and TRBJ2-1; 9 bases map to TRBD1. The germline V gene encodes CDR1 LNHDA and CDR2 SQIVND (reference sequence). The CDR3 extends over 13 amino acids. J gave up 8 bases and V 5 bases, and 4 bases lay outside the gene matches. As DNA, the CDR3 is TGTGCCAGTAGTTCGGACAGGGGCCATGAGCAGTTCTTC. Residues: CASSSDRGHEQFF.

The V gene is TRBV29-1, the J gene TRBJ2-3, with 7 bases matching TRBD1. The CDR3 is 14 residues long. Germline lookup yields CDR1 SQVTM and CDR2 ANQGSEA. Losses at the gene ends were 5 bases for V and 8 bases for J; bases not matched to a gene: 13. CDR3 bases: TGCAGCGTTCAATACAGGGGCTTAGCAGGTACGCAGTATTTT. Translated: CSVQYRGLAGTQYF.

The chain is built from TRBV9 and TRBJ2-4; D call uncertain. Trimming cost V 4 bases and J 0 bases, with 20 bases left between them. The CDR3 extends over 18 amino acids. CDR1 and CDR2 from the germline V gene are SGDLS and YYNGEE. In DNA form, the CDR3 reads TGTGCCAGCAGCCCCCTAAAGATTGGAGAAGGAGCCAAAAACATTCAGTACTTC. This gives the protein CASSPLKIGEGAKNIQYF.

This chain uses TRBV19 with TRBJ2-3; 10 bases map to TRBD2. V shed 7 bases and J 3 bases; nucleotides not matched to a gene: 10. Germline V gives CDR1 LNHDA, CDR2 SQIVND (reference sequence). This CDR3 contains 16 residues. The CDR3 sequence is CASTYGSGRLTDTQYF. The CDR3 DNA sequence: TGTGCCAGTACCTACGGTAGCGGGAGGTTAACAGATACGCAGTATTTT.

V and J are TRBV4-3 and TRBJ1-4; possible D gene TRBD1, 5 bases. V was cut by 9 bases and J by 4 bases, with 12 bases left in between. Germline V gene data show CDR1 as LGHNA and CDR2 as YSLEER. There are 13 residues in the CDR3. The DNA of the CDR3 is TGCGCCAGTAGAGGGGCCATTAATGAAAAACTGTTTTTT. This encodes CASRGAINEKLFF.

The chain links TRBV18 to TRBJ2-3; D remains unclear. Germline V gives CDR1 KGHSH, CDR2 LQKENI. V lost 0 bases and J lost 0, with 4 bases in between. CDR3 length equals 14 residues. CDR3 in amino acids: CASSPPGSTDTQYF. Here the CDR3 DNA reads TGTGCCAGCTCACCACCGGGGAGCACAGATACGCAGTATTTT.

This rearrangement joins TRBV28 to TRBJ1-3, with D unresolved. Germline V CDR1 and CDR2: MDHEN, SYDVKM. The ends were cut back, 4 bases at V and 5 bases at J, with 3 bases in the middle. This CDR3 spans 11 amino acids. Here the CDR3 reads CASSSRNTIYF. The CDR3 region has the DNA TGTGCCAGCAGTTCGCGAAACACCATATATTTT.

The V gene is TRBV27, the J gene TRBJ2-7, with D perhaps matching TRBD2 (6 bases). Trimming removed 1 base at V and 7 bases at J, with 17 bases between. The CDR3 has 15 residues. From germline, CDR1 is MNHEY and CDR2 SMNVEV (reference sequence). The DNA of the CDR3 is TGTGCCAGCAGTTTATTTTCCGCGGGAAGGCAAGAGCAGTACTTC. Translating gives CASSLFSAGRQEQYF.

The chain has TRBV11-1 and TRBJ2-6; 7 bases are shared with TRBD1. This CDR3 comprises 17 residues. V was clipped by 5 bases and J by 0 bases; unmatched bases: 7. Germline lookup yields CDR1 SGHAT and CDR2 FQDESV (reference sequence). The CDR3 spells CASSKRDRASGANVLTF. CDR3 DNA sequence: TGTGCCAGCAGCAAGCGAGACAGGGCCTCTGGGGCCAACGTCCTGACTTTC.

The chain is built from TRBV30 and TRBJ1-2; 8 positions agree with TRBD1. The V gene end was trimmed by 5 bases and the J gene end by 4 bases; junction bases not matched to a gene: 6. Germline values: CDR1 GTSNPN, CDR2 SVGIG (reference sequence). The CDR3 has 13 amino acids. CDR3 sequence reads: CAWVPTGVYGYTF. The CDR3 coding sequence is TGTGCCTGGGTACCGACAGGGGTCTATGGCTACACCTTC.

On this clone: Within the sample, other DNA sequences also encode this same CDR3. The rearrangement joins TRBV11-3 to TRBJ2-6; perhaps TRBD1 as D (6 bases). CDR3 size: 16 residues. The germline CDR1 and CDR2 sequences are SGHNT and YENEEA. V was trimmed by 1 base and J by 3 bases, leaving 10 bases between them. CDR3 DNA sequence: TGTGCCAGCAGCTTAGGGCAGGGGAGTGGGGCCAACGTCCTGACTTTC. It specifies CASSLGQGSGANVLTF.

The gene calls are TRBV5-6 and TRBJ1-1, with TRBD1 as a possible D gene (6 bases). V was cut by 5 bases and J by 4 bases, with 12 bases left in between. Germline V gives CDR1 SGHDT, CDR2 YYEEEE. This CDR3 is built from 13 residues. CDR3: CASSRTVRTEAFF. CDR3 coding DNA: TGTGCCAGCAGTAGGACAGTTCGCACTGAAGCTTTCTTT.

This clone was recorded once. This sequence joins TRBV18 and TRBJ1-5; tentatively, D is TRBD1 (5 bases). V lost 2 bases to trimming and J lost 0 bases, with 8 bases between them. The germline gives CDR1 KGHSH, CDR2 LQKENI. The CDR3 consists of 15 residues. The CDR3 region has the DNA TGTGCCAGCTCACCAATGGGGCATAGCAATCAGCCCCAGCATTTT. Translated, it gives CASSPMGHSNQPQHF. Based on the CDR3 plus reference TRBV18 and TRBJ1-5, the full variable domain is NAGVMQNPRHLVRRRGQEARLRCSPMKGHSHVYWYRQLPEEGLKFMVYLQKENIIDESGMPKERFSAEFPKEGPSILRIQQVVRGDSAAYFCASSPMGHSNQPQHFGDGTRLSIL.

The J gene is TRBJ1-1, the V gene TRBV5-1; 8 nucleotides align to TRBD1. V was clipped by 2 bases and J by 3 bases; unmatched bases: 3. The CDR3 spans 14 residues. The germline CDR1 and CDR2 sequences are SGHRS and YFSETQ. The CDR3 is CASSFEQGDTEAFF. The CDR3 coding sequence is TGCGCCAGCAGCTTTGAACAGGGGGACACTGAAGCTTTCTTT.

This rearrangement joins TRBV5-6 to TRBJ1-1; D is undetermined. Trimming left V 4 bases short and J 10 bases short, with 23 bases between. The V gene's germline CDR1 is SGHDT and CDR2 YYEEEE. The CDR3 is 15 residues long. In DNA, the CDR3 is TGTGCCAGCAGCCCCAGACATCAAGTCCTCCGGGTAGCTTTCTTT. Protein product: CASSPRHQVLRVAFF.

The V and J genes are TRBV6-5 and TRBJ2-2; 9 bases match TRBD1. The CDR3 spans 15 residues. CDR1 and CDR2 (germline): MNHEY, SVGAGI. Trimming cost V 6 bases and J 3 bases; bases outside gene matches: 5. In nucleotides, the CDR3 is TGTGCCAGCAGAGAGACAGGGGGGGACACCGGGGAGCTGTTTTTT. Translating it yields CASRETGGDTGELFF.

The chain links TRBV19 to TRBJ2-2; a possible D gene is TRBD2 (5 bases). The length of the CDR3 is 14 residues. Germline CDR1 reads LNHDA; CDR2 reads SQIVND (reference sequence). V lost 2 bases and J 5 bases, leaving 9 bases between the germline ends. The CDR3 loop is CASSIIPGTGELFF. Written as DNA, the CDR3 is TGTGCCAGTAGTATAATCCCGGGGACCGGGGAGCTGTTTTTT.